The TCR beta chain described here comes from a study of post-analysis software for immune sequencing data. Overall study context: The disease courses covered relapsing-remitting, secondary progressive and progressive-relapsing multiple sclerosis. Notes on the study in general: The study found TRBV5-6, TRBV5-1 and TRBV20-1 among about 5 TRBV segments more frequent in patients than controls.

Unique molecular identifiers were carried by the TCR beta cDNA libraries. Via MiXCR, TCRdb re-called the PCR reads, giving one row per CDR3 protein. The sample lists about 810,000 distinct CDR3 sequences; approximately 53% were seen once. Notes on this clonotype: Its antigen is unidentified.

CDR1 and CDR2 (germline): SQVTM, ANQGSEA. V gave up 7 bases and J gave up 4 bases; unmatched junction bases: 7. The CDR3 is 13 amino acids. Specimen: blood. V is TRBV29-1 and J is TRBJ1-1; TRBD1 matches at 9 bases. This TCR was recovered from a girl aged 5-17 years with multiple sclerosis. CDR3 loop: CSADRGEGTEAFF. CDR3 bases: TGCAGCGCCGACAGGGGGGAGGGCACTGAAGCTTTCTTT.